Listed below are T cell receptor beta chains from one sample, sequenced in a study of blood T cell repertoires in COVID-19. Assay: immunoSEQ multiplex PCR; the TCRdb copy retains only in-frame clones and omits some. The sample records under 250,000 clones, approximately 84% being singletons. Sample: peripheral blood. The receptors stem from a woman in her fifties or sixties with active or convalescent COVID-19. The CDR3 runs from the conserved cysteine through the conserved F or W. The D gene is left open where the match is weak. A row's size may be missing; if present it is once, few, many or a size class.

CASSLRGAGTDTQYF	TGTGCCAGCAGTTTGCGGGGGGCTGGCACAGATACGCAGTATTTT	TRBJ2-3	few	TRBD2	TRBV28
CASSLWLNEKLFF	TGCGCCAGCAGCTTGTGGCTTAATGAAAAACTGTTTTTT	TRBJ1-4	.	.	TRBV5-1
CASSFAGQPNEKLFF	TGCGCCAGCAGCTTTGCAGGGCAGCCTAATGAAAAACTGTTTTTT	TRBJ1-4	.	.	TRBV5-1
CASSQTTPRGNNEQFF	TGTGCCAGCAGCCAAACGACTCCCCGAGGGAACAATGAGCAGTTCTTC	TRBJ2-1	.	.	TRBV3-1/TRBV3-2
CASSFSRENTGELFF	TGTGCCAGCAGCTTCTCCCGGGAGAACACCGGGGAGCTGTTTTTT	TRBJ2-2	.	.	TRBV13
CASASRGEKLFF	TGTGCCAGCGCCTCACGGGGAGAAAAACTGTTTTTT	TRBJ1-4	once	.	TRBV5-5
CASQSGAGGNEQFF	TGTGCCAGCCAGTCGGGGGCCGGGGGGAATGAGCAGTTCTTC	TRBJ2-1	few	.	TRBV6-5
CASSLGQGTSPLHF	TGTGCCAGCAGCTTGGGACAGGGGACTTCACCCCTCCACTTT	TRBJ1-6	.	TRBD1	TRBV7-9
CASTPGGQGHF	TGTGCCAGCACTCCCGGGGGACAGGGGCATTTT	TRBJ1-5	few	TRBD1	TRBV25-1
CASSAGPNQPQHF	TGTGCCAGCAGTGCGGGACCTAATCAGCCCCAGCATTTT	TRBJ1-5	.	.	TRBV27
CATSRVGSGSSYNEQFF	TGTGCCACCAGCAGAGTTGGTAGCGGGAGCTCCTACAATGAGCAGTTCTTC	TRBJ2-1	.	TRBD2	TRBV15
CASRPDRRTDTQYF	TGTGCCAGCAGACCCGACAGGCGCACAGATACGCAGTATTTT	TRBJ2-3	.	.	TRBV5-4
CASSPWTSGDEQFF	TGTGCCAGCAGCCCATGGACTAGCGGGGATGAGCAGTTCTTC	TRBJ2-1	.	TRBD2	TRBV3-1/TRBV3-2
CASSIAGGSGEQYF	TGTGCCAGTAGTATAGCGGGCGGGAGTGGGGAGCAGTACTTC	TRBJ2-7	.	TRBD2	TRBV19
CASSYRDLADTQYF	TGTGCCAGCAGTTACCGAGACTTAGCAGATACGCAGTATTTT	TRBJ2-3	.	.	TRBV6-6
CASSLSGTGGKYNQPQHF	TGTGCCAGCAGCTTGTCCGGGACAGGGGGCAAATACAATCAGCCCCAGCATTTT	TRBJ1-5	.	TRBD1	TRBV7-2
CASRLTGGDTEAFF	TGTGCCAGCAGGTTGACAGGGGGGGACACTGAAGCTTTCTTT	TRBJ1-1	.	TRBD1	TRBV6-4
CATSDSAKRGQPQHF	TGTGCCACCAGTGATTCAGCCAAACGCGGTCAGCCCCAGCATTTT	TRBJ1-5	once	.	TRBV24-1
CASSLTESMNTEAFF	TGTGCCAGCAGCTTGACAGAGAGTATGAACACTGAAGCTTTCTTT	TRBJ1-1	.	.	TRBV7-9
CASSSLYWTGTGYTF	TGTGCCAGCAGTTCTCTTTATTGGACAGGGACTGGCTACACCTTC	TRBJ1-2	.	TRBD1	TRBV28
CATQSRDRVEAFF	TGTGCCACCCAGTCCCGGGACAGGGTGGAAGCTTTCTTT	TRBJ1-1	few	TRBD1	TRBV24-1
CASSLRTGSESYNSPLHF	TGTGCCAGCAGCTTACGTACAGGAAGTGAATCCTATAATTCACCCCTCCACTTT	TRBJ1-6	once	.	TRBV7-9
CASSLTPDYYNEQFF	TGTGCCAGCAGCTTAACTCCCGACTACTACAATGAGCAGTTCTTC	TRBJ2-1	.	.	TRBV7-3
CASSTFGQGAHNEQFF	TGTGCCAGTAGTACGTTTGGGCAGGGGGCGCACAATGAGCAGTTCTTC	TRBJ2-1	.	TRBD1	TRBV19
CASTRGDVINTEAFF	TGTGCCAGCACCCGGGGGGACGTCATTAACACTGAAGCTTTCTTT	TRBJ1-1	once	.	TRBV11-1
CATSDPGQGAVGYTF	TGTGCCACCAGTGATCCGGGACAGGGGGCTGTTGGCTACACCTTC	TRBJ1-2	few	TRBD1	TRBV24-1
CASGLNEGQPQHF	TGTGCCAGCGGACTAAACGAGGGTCAGCCCCAGCATTTT	TRBJ1-5	few	.	TRBV6-5
CASSSNGPQYF	TGTGCCAGCAGCTCCAATGGCCCGCAGTATTTT	TRBJ2-3	.	.	TRBV6-5
CASSSMTPGTSNEQFF	TGTGCCAGCAGCTCCATGACACCCGGGACTAGCAATGAGCAGTTCTTC	TRBJ2-1	.	TRBD2	TRBV13
CASSLRTGGPHGELFF	TGTGCCAGCAGCTTAAGAACGGGGGGGCCTCACGGGGAGCTGTTTTTT	TRBJ2-2	.	TRBD2	TRBV11-3
CASSLGGTVSLNYGYTF	TGTGCCAGCAGCTTAGGCGGTACGGTGAGTCTGAACTATGGCTACACCTTC	TRBJ1-2	.	.	TRBV13
CASSLGRGAGELFF	TGTGCCAGCAGCTTGGGAAGGGGTGCCGGGGAGCTGTTTTTT	TRBJ2-2	.	.	TRBV5-6
CATTDQETQYF	TGTGCTACGACAGACCAAGAGACCCAGTACTTC	TRBJ2-5	.	.	TRBV11-2
CATSDSGDSKNIQYF	TGTGCCACCAGTGATTCAGGGGACAGTAAAAACATTCAGTACTTC	TRBJ2-4	.	TRBD1	TRBV24-1
CSAKEPGQRETEAFF	TGCAGCGCTAAGGAGCCGGGACAAAGAGAGACTGAAGCTTTCTTT	TRBJ1-1	once	.	TRBV29-1
CATSTGVTPEAFF	TGTGCCACATCGACAGGGGTTACCCCTGAAGCTTTCTTT	TRBJ1-1	few	TRBD1	TRBV24-1
CASGGGATNEKLFF	TGTGCCAGCGGCGGAGGGGCAACTAATGAAAAACTGTTTTTT	TRBJ1-4	.	.	TRBV11-2
CASSQDQKNTIYF	TGTGCCAGCAGCCAAGATCAGAAAAACACCATATATTTT	TRBJ1-3	.	.	TRBV3-1/TRBV3-2
CASSGTGDTEAFF	TGTGCCAGCAGTGGGACAGGGGACACTGAAGCTTTCTTT	TRBJ1-1	many	TRBD1	TRBV9
CASSLDGRTHEQFF	TGTGCCAGCAGCTTGGACGGGAGGACCCATGAGCAGTTCTTC	TRBJ2-1	once	TRBD2	TRBV11-2
CASSEYKGPTGANVLTF	TGTGCCAGCAGTGAATATAAGGGGCCCACTGGGGCCAACGTCCTGACTTTC	TRBJ2-6	.	.	TRBV25-1
CASSPTVGRTGNTIYF	TGCGCCAGCAGCCCCACGGTGGGGCGGACAGGAAACACCATATATTTT	TRBJ1-3	.	.	TRBV5-1
CAATPGQGLYGYTF	TGTGCCGCCACCCCGGGACAGGGACTCTATGGCTACACCTTC	TRBJ1-2	.	TRBD1	TRBV6-5
CASSQQGAVNTEAFF	TGTGCCAGCAGCCAACAGGGGGCTGTGAACACTGAAGCTTTCTTT	TRBJ1-1	.	TRBD1	TRBV6-5
CASSRAGRSYNEQFF	TGTGCCAGTAGCCGAGCGGGGAGGTCCTACAATGAGCAGTTCTTC	TRBJ2-1	.	TRBD2	TRBV19